This is a list of T cell receptor beta chains from one sample in a study of CD8 T cells in ankylosing spondylitis. MiXCR, run by TCRdb on the 5' RACE reads, gives a single entry per CDR3 protein. The sample shows about 220,000 distinct CDR3 sequences, about 17% of them seen only once. Input material: blood, either unsorted or a sorted T cell fraction (not recorded which). The receptors here all came from a male donor with ankylosing spondylitis. CDR3s include the opening cysteine and the closing phenylalanine or tryptophan. A D gene is named only where the DNA matches it firmly. Clone size, where shown, is once, few, many, or a class for clones that have expanded.

J: TRBJ2-1
V: TRBV5-6
length: 16
size: -
D: -
DNA: TGTGCCAGCAGCTCACCGGGACGGGACATCTACAATGAGCAGTTCTTC
CDR3: CASSSPGRDIYNEQFF

J: TRBJ2-1
V: TRBV28
length: 14
size: -
D: TRBD2
DNA: TGTGCCAGCAGTTTTGAGACTAGCGGCCTCTCTCAGTTCTTC
CDR3: CASSFETSGLSQFF

J: TRBJ2-1
V: TRBV7-6
length: 20
size: few
D: TRBD1
DNA: TGTGCCAGCAGCTACCAAACCGGGACAGGGGGCGACGAGGCCTACAATGAGCAGTTCTTC
CDR3: CASSYQTGTGGDEAYNEQFF

J: TRBJ2-3
V: TRBV6-1
length: 15
size: -
D: -
DNA: TGTGCCAGCAGTAGGGACACCCGAAGCACAGATACGCAGTATTTT
CDR3: CASSRDTRSTDTQYF

J: TRBJ1-4
V: TRBV5-1
length: 13
size: few
D: -
DNA: TGCGCCAGCACTGACCCGGGGGGTGAAAAACTGTTTTTT
CDR3: CASTDPGGEKLFF

J: TRBJ1-1
V: TRBV29-1
length: 14
size: many
D: TRBD1
DNA: TGCAGCGTGAATGGACAGGGCATGAACACTGAAGCTTTCTTT
CDR3: CSVNGQGMNTEAFF

J: TRBJ1-2
V: TRBV12-3/TRBV12-4
length: 13
size: many
D: TRBD1
DNA: TGTGCCAGCAGCCCAGGGGGGAACTATGGCTACACCTTC
CDR3: CASSPGGNYGYTF

J: TRBJ1-5
V: TRBV19
length: 16
size: -
D: TRBD1
DNA: TGTGCCAGTAGTACTGGACAGGGAGGAGGCAATCAGCCCCAGCATTTT
CDR3: CASSTGQGGGNQPQHF

J: TRBJ2-3
V: TRBV3-1
length: 18
size: few
D: TRBD2
DNA: TGTGCCAGCAGCCACGGGACTAGCGGGGGGGCCCTCGCAGATACGCAGTATTTT
CDR3: CASSHGTSGGALADTQYF

J: TRBJ2-7
V: TRBV24-1
length: 13
size: many
D: -
DNA: TGTGCCACCAGTGATGGAGGGCTCGACGAGCAGTACTTC
CDR3: CATSDGGLDEQYF

J: TRBJ2-1
V: TRBV19
length: 16
size: -
D: TRBD2
DNA: TGTGCCCGCCAGCGGGTAGCGGGAGGGCCGGGAAATGAGCAGTTCTTC
CDR3: CARQRVAGGPGNEQFF

J: TRBJ1-1
V: TRBV12-3/TRBV12-4
length: 13
size: many
D: -
DNA: TGTGCCAGCAGTTTAGGACAGTACACTGAAGCTTTCTTT
CDR3: CASSLGQYTEAFF

J: TRBJ1-5
V: TRBV6-2/TRBV6-3
length: 14
size: -
D: -
DNA: TGTGCCAGCAGTCGCAGTCCTAGCAATCAGCCCCAGCATTTT
CDR3: CASSRSPSNQPQHF

J: TRBJ2-2
V: TRBV29-1
length: 14
size: -
D: -
DNA: TGCAGCGTTGCGGGACGGTCGAACACCGGGGAGCTGTTTTTT
CDR3: CSVAGRSNTGELFF

J: TRBJ2-1
V: TRBV6-1
length: 15
size: -
D: -
DNA: TGTGCCAGCAGTGAAGTCCCGGGTGTCTACAATGAGCAGTTCTTC
CDR3: CASSEVPGVYNEQFF

J: TRBJ1-2
V: TRBV12-3/TRBV12-4
length: 13
size: -
D: -
DNA: TGTGCCAGCAGTTTCGGGGTTACGTATGGCTACACCTTC
CDR3: CASSFGVTYGYTF

J: TRBJ1-1
V: TRBV20-1
length: 13
size: -
D: -
DNA: TGCAGTGCTAGAGAGCCCCCGGGGACTGAAGCTTTCTTT
CDR3: CSAREPPGTEAFF

J: TRBJ2-1
V: TRBV24-1
length: 16
size: -
D: -
DNA: TGTGCCACCAGTGATTTAAGAACTAGCCTATACAATGAGCAGTTCTTC
CDR3: CATSDLRTSLYNEQFF

J: TRBJ2-1
V: TRBV3-1
length: 16
size: -
D: -
DNA: TGTGCCAGCAGCCAGACGTTCGAGAGGCCGGATAATGAGCAGTTCTTC
CDR3: CASSQTFERPDNEQFF

J: TRBJ2-7
V: TRBV11-1
length: 15
size: -
D: -
DNA: TGTGCCAGCAGCTTAGAAGGGCAGAACTCCTACGAGCAGTACTTC
CDR3: CASSLEGQNSYEQYF

J: TRBJ1-1
V: TRBV3-1
length: 14
size: few
D: -
DNA: TGTGCCAGCAGCCAAGATGTGGAAACAACTGAAGCTTTCTTT
CDR3: CASSQDVETTEAFF

J: TRBJ2-1
V: TRBV10-3
length: 14
size: few
D: TRBD2
DNA: TGTGCCATCAGCAGCCTAGCGGGAGATAGTGAGCAGTTCTTC
CDR3: CAISSLAGDSEQFF

J: TRBJ2-7
V: TRBV7-9
length: 13
size: few
D: -
DNA: TGTGCCAGCAGCTTAGCGCTACAGCCCGAGCAGTACTTC
CDR3: CASSLALQPEQYF

J: TRBJ2-7
V: TRBV7-6
length: 16
size: few
D: -
DNA: TGTGCCAGCAGCTTAACGAGGGCGATGTATCTGGACGAGCAGTACTTC
CDR3: CASSLTRAMYLDEQYF

J: TRBJ1-1
V: TRBV9
length: 12
size: -
D: -
DNA: TGTGCCAGCAGCCCTGCGAACACTGAAGCTTTCTTT
CDR3: CASSPANTEAFF

J: TRBJ2-2
V: TRBV12-3/TRBV12-4
length: 14
size: -
D: -
DNA: TGTGCCAGCAGTTTAAATCCGAACACCGGGGAGCTGTTTTTT
CDR3: CASSLNPNTGELFF

J: TRBJ1-2
V: TRBV10-3
length: 19
size: -
D: TRBD1
DNA: TGTGCCATCACCGACTTCCTTCGGGACAGGGGGCAGTTAGGCTATGGCTACACCTTC
CDR3: CAITDFLRDRGQLGYGYTF

J: TRBJ1-1
V: TRBV12-3/TRBV12-4
length: 14
size: -
D: -
DNA: TGTGCCAGCAGTGACACAACAGGGCCCACTGAAGCTTTCTTT
CDR3: CASSDTTGPTEAFF

J: TRBJ1-1
V: TRBV9
length: 16
size: few
D: -
DNA: TGTGCCAGCAGCGTATCCGCTACCGAGGATATCACTGAAGCTTTCTTT
CDR3: CASSVSATEDITEAFF

J: TRBJ2-2
V: TRBV11-3
length: 14
size: few
D: TRBD2
DNA: TGTGCCAGCCAAGGACTAGAGGGCACCGGGGAGCTGTTTTTT
CDR3: CASQGLEGTGELFF

J: TRBJ2-2
V: TRBV7-8
length: 16
size: few
D: TRBD1
DNA: TGTGCCAGCAGATCGACAGGGGGTTATTACACCGGGGAGCTGTTTTTT
CDR3: CASRSTGGYYTGELFF

J: TRBJ2-3
V: TRBV7-9
length: 15
size: few
D: -
DNA: TGTGCCAGCAGCCTGATGGACTACGTTCAAGATACGCAGTATTTT
CDR3: CASSLMDYVQDTQYF

J: TRBJ1-4
V: TRBV12-3/TRBV12-4
length: 17
size: -
D: TRBD1
DNA: TGTGCCAGCAGTTACTACTACCAGGGGGGCCCTAATGAAAAACTGTTTTTT
CDR3: CASSYYYQGGPNEKLFF

J: TRBJ1-1
V: TRBV7-8
length: 16
size: -
D: TRBD1
DNA: TGTGCCAGCAGCTTAGCGCGGACAGGGACGAACACTGAAGCTTTCTTT
CDR3: CASSLARTGTNTEAFF

J: TRBJ2-1
V: TRBV7-2
length: 12
size: -
D: TRBD2
DNA: TGTGCCAGCAGCTTACTAGCGGGGGAGCAGTTCTTC
CDR3: CASSLLAGEQFF

J: TRBJ2-2
V: TRBV28
length: 16
size: -
D: -
DNA: TGTGCCAGCAGTCCAGGAGCGGGCGCAGTCACCGGGGAGCTGTTTTTT
CDR3: CASSPGAGAVTGELFF

J: TRBJ1-1
V: TRBV20-1
length: 17
size: -
D: -
DNA: TGCAGTGCTAGAGATTTAATCGGGGGGGATTTGAACACTGAAGCTTTCTTT
CDR3: CSARDLIGGDLNTEAFF

J: TRBJ2-3
V: TRBV12-3/TRBV12-4
length: 15
size: few
D: -
DNA: TGTGCCAGCAGTTTGATTGACAGCCTTAGGGATACGCAGTATTTT
CDR3: CASSLIDSLRDTQYF

J: TRBJ2-2
V: TRBV4-1
length: 15
size: many
D: -
DNA: TGCGCCAGCAGCCCCCGCACAGGTCGGGGTGGGGAGCTGTTTTTT
CDR3: CASSPRTGRGGELFF

J: TRBJ2-3
V: TRBV3-1
length: 18
size: many
D: TRBD1
DNA: TGTGCCAGCAGCCAAGTCGCTGGACCGGGACAGGTGACAGATACGCAGTATTTT
CDR3: CASSQVAGPGQVTDTQYF

J: TRBJ1-1
V: TRBV7-8
length: 13
size: -
D: -
DNA: TGTGCCAGCAGCTTAGTACGGAGCACTGAAGCTTTCTTT
CDR3: CASSLVRSTEAFF

J: TRBJ1-5
V: TRBV28
length: 15
size: few
D: -
DNA: TGTGCCAGCAGTGTCTTCGCGGATAGCAATCAGCCCCAGCATTTT
CDR3: CASSVFADSNQPQHF

J: TRBJ2-2
V: TRBV6-1
length: 18
size: -
D: TRBD2
DNA: TGTGCCAGCAGTCTTAGCGGGGGGCCCCAAGCTTACACCGGGGAGCTGTTTTTT
CDR3: CASSLSGGPQAYTGELFF

J: TRBJ2-7
V: TRBV7-9
length: 16
size: few
D: -
DNA: TGTGCCAGCAGCTTAGGTGGAGACTATTCTTACTACGAGCAGTACTTC
CDR3: CASSLGGDYSYYEQYF

J: TRBJ2-3
V: TRBV15
length: 18
size: -
D: -
DNA: TGTGCCACCAGCAGAGATTCCCCCAGACCTCCGATGCTGGATACGCAGTATTTT
CDR3: CATSRDSPRPPMLDTQYF

J: TRBJ1-2
V: TRBV29-1
length: 12
size: -
D: -
DNA: TGCAGCGTTGATCCATACGGGGAGGGCTACACCTTC
CDR3: CSVDPYGEGYTF

J: TRBJ2-2
V: TRBV12-3/TRBV12-4
length: 13
size: -
D: -
DNA: TGTGCCAGCAGCGATAGAGGCCCCGGGGAGCTGTTTTTT
CDR3: CASSDRGPGELFF

J: TRBJ2-5
V: TRBV6-2/TRBV6-3
length: 16
size: once
D: TRBD1
DNA: TGTGCCAGCAGCCCGGGGACAGACCCGTACCAAGAGACCCAGTACTTC
CDR3: CASSPGTDPYQETQYF

J: TRBJ2-7
V: TRBV4-3
length: 15
size: few
D: TRBD2
DNA: TGCGCCAGCAGCCAAAGGCGGGAGGACGTCTACGAGCAGTACTTC
CDR3: CASSQRREDVYEQYF

J: TRBJ2-3
V: TRBV7-6
length: 15
size: -
D: TRBD2
DNA: TGTGCCAGCAGCTGGACTAGCGGGAGGCTGGATACGCAGTATTTT
CDR3: CASSWTSGRLDTQYF

J: TRBJ2-2
V: TRBV27
length: 14
size: few
D: -
DNA: TGTGCCAGCAGTTTGGGCCCACGCACCGGGGAGCTGTTTTTT
CDR3: CASSLGPRTGELFF

J: TRBJ2-1
V: TRBV12-3/TRBV12-4
length: 11
size: few
D: TRBD2
DNA: TGTGCCAGCAGTACTACTAGCGGGACCTTCTTC
CDR3: CASSTTSGTFF

J: TRBJ2-3
V: TRBV10-3
length: 14
size: -
D: TRBD2
DNA: TGTGCCATCTCGACTAGCGGGGGGGCAGATACGCAGTATTTT
CDR3: CAISTSGGADTQYF

J: TRBJ2-7
V: TRBV5-1
length: 15
size: few
D: -
DNA: TGCGCCAGCAGCTTGGAGGGTTGGCAATCCTACGAGCAGTACTTC
CDR3: CASSLEGWQSYEQYF

J: TRBJ2-5
V: TRBV3-1
length: 18
size: once
D: TRBD2
DNA: TGTGCCAGCAGCCAAGAAGGTGAAGGACTAGCGGTTCAAGAGACCCAGTACTTC
CDR3: CASSQEGEGLAVQETQYF